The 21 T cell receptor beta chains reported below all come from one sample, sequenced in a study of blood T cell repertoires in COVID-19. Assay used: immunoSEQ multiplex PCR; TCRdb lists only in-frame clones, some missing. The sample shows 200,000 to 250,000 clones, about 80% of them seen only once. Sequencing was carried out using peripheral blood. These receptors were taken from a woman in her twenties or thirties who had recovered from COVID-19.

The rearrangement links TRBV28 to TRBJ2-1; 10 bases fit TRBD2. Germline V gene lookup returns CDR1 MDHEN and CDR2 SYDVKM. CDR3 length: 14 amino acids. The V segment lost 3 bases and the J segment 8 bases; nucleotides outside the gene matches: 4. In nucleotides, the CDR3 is TGTGCCAGCAGTTTGGCTAGCGGGAGTTATGAGCAGTTCTTC. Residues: CASSLASGSYEQFF.

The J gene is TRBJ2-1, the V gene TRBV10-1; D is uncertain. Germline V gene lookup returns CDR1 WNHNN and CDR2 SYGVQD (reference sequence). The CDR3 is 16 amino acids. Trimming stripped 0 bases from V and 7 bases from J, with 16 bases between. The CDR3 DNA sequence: TGCGCCAGCAGTGAGTCCGGAGCCCGGTCGAGGAATGAGCAGTTCTTC. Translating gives CASSESGARSRNEQFF.

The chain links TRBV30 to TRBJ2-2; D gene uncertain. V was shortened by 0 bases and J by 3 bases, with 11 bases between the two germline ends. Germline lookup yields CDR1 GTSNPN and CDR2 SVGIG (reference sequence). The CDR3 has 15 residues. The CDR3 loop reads CAWSVFSQYTGELFF. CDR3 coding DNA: TGTGCCTGGAGTGTATTTTCCCAGTACACCGGGGAGCTGTTTTTT. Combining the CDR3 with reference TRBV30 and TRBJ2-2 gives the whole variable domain SQTIHQWPATLVQPVGSPLSLECTVEGTSNPNLYWYRQAAGRGLQLLFYSVGIGQISSEVPQNLSASRPQDRQFILSSKKLLLSDSGFYLCAWSVFSQYTGELFFGEGSRLTVL.

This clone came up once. CDR3 loop: CASSFIDTQYF. Here the CDR3 DNA reads TGTGCCAGCAGTTTCATAGATACGCAGTATTTT. This chain joins TRBV6-5 and TRBJ2-3; no clear D gene. The CDR3 loop spans 11 amino acids. Germline CDR1 is MNHEY and CDR2 is SVGAGI. V dropped 4 bases and J dropped 5 bases, with 4 bases sitting between them.

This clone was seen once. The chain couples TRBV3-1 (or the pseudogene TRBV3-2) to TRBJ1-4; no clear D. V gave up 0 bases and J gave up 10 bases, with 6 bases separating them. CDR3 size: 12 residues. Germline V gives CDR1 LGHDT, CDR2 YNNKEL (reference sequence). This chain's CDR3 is CASSQDNGKLFF. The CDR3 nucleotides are TGTGCCAGCAGCCAAGACAACGGAAAACTGTTTTTT.

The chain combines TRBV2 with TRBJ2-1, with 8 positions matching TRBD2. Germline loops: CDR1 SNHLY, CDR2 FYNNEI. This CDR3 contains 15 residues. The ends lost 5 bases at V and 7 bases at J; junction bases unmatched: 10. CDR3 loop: CASSPREGHGNEQFF. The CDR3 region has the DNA TGTGCCAGCAGTCCACGGGAGGGCCATGGGAATGAGCAGTTCTTC.

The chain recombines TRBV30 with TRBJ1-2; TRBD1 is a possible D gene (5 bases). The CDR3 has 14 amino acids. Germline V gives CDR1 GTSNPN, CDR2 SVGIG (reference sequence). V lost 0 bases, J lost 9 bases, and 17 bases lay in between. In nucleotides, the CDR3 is TGTGCCTGGAGTGTAGGGGTAGGGCCCGGCCGCTACACCTTC. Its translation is CAWSVGVGPGRYTF.

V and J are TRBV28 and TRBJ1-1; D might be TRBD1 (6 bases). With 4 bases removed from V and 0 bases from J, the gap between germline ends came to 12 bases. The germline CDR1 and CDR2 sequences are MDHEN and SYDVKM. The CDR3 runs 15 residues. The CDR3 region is CASSSHGTLNTEAFF. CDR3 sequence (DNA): TGTGCCAGCAGTTCCCACGGGACACTGAACACTGAAGCTTTCTTT.

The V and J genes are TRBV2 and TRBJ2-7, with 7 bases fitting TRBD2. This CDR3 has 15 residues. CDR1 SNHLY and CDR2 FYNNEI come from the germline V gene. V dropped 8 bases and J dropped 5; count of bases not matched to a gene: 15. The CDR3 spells CASPRGGTTLDEQYF. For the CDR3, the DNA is TGTGCCAGCCCCCGGGGAGGGACCACCCTGGACGAGCAGTACTTC. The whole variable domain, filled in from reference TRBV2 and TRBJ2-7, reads EPEVTQTPSHQVTQMGQEVILRCVPISNHLYFYWYRQILGQKVEFLVSFYNNEISEKSEIFDDQFSVERPDGSNFTLKIRSTKLEDSAMYFCASPRGGTTLDEQYFGPGTRLTVT.

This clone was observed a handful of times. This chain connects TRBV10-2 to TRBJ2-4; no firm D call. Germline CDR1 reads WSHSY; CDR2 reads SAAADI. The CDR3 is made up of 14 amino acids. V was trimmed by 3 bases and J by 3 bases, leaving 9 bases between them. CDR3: CASSEDEVKNIQYF. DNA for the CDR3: TGCGCCAGCAGTGAAGACGAGGTCAAAAACATTCAGTACTTC.

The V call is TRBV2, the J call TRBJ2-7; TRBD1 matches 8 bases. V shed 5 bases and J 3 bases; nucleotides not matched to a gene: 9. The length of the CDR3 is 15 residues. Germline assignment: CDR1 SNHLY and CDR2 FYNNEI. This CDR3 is CASSTRDRMVYEQYF. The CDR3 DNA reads TGTGCCAGCAGTACCCGGGACAGGATGGTCTACGAGCAGTACTTC.

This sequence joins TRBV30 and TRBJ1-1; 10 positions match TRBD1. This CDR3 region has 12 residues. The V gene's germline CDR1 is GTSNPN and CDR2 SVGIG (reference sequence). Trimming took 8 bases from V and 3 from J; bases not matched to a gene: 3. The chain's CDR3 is CAVDRGDTEAFF. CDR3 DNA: TGTGCCGTGGACAGGGGGGACACTGAAGCTTTCTTT.

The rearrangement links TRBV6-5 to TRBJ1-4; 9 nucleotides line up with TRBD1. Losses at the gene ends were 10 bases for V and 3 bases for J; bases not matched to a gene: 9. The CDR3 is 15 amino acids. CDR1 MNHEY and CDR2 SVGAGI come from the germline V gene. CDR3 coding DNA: TGTGCCACGACGACAGGGGGGTATTCTAATGAAAAACTGTTTTTT. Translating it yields CATTTGGYSNEKLFF.

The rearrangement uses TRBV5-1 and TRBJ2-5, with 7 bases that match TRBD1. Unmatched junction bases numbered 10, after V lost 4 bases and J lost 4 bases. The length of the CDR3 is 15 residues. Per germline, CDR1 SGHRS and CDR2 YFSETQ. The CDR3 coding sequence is TGCGCCAGCAGCCCCGCAGCCGGGACAGCAGAGACCCAGTACTTC. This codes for CASSPAAGTAETQYF.

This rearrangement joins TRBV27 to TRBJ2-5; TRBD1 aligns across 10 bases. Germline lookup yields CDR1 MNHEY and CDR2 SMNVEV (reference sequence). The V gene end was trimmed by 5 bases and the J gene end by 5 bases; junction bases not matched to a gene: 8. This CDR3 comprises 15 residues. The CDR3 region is CASSQTGQGTETQYF. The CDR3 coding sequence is TGTGCCAGCAGTCAAACGGGACAGGGGACGGAGACCCAGTACTTC.

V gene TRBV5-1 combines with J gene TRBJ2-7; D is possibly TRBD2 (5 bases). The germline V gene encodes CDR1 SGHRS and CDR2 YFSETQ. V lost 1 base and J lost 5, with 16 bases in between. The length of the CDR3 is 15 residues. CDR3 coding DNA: TGCGCCAGCAGCTTGTCCGGAGGTATTATCCACGAGCAGTACTTC. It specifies CASSLSGGIIHEQYF.

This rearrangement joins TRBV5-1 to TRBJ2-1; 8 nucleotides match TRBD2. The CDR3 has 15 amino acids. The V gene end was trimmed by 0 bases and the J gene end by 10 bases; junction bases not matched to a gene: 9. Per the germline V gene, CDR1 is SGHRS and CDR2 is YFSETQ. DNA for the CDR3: TGCGCCAGCAGCTTGGGGGCCGGGGCGGGAGGAGAGCAGTTCTTC. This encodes CASSLGAGAGGEQFF.

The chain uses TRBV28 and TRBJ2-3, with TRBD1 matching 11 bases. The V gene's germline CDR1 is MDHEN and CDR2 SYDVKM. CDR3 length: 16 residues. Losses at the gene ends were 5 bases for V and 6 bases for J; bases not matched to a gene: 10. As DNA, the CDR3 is TGTGCCAGCAGTCCAACTCCGGGACAGGGGGATGATACGCAGTATTTT. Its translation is CASSPTPGQGDDTQYF.

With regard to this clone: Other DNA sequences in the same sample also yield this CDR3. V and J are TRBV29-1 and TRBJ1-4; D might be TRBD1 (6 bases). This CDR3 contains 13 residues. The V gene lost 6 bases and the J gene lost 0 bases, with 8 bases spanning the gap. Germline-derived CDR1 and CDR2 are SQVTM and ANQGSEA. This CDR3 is CSVQGATNEKLFF. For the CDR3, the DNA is TGCAGCGTACAGGGTGCAACTAATGAAAAACTGTTTTTT.

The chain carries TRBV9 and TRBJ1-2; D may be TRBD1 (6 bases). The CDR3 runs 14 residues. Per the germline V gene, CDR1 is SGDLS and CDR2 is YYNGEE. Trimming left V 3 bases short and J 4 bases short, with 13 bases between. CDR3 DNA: TGTGCCAGCAGCGCTACAGGGAAAGTCTATGGCTACACCTTC. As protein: CASSATGKVYGYTF.

This chain's CDR3 is CATSTVGNEQYF. In nucleotides, the CDR3 is TGTGCCACCAGCACCGTGGGCAACGAGCAGTACTTC. The J gene is TRBJ2-7, the V gene TRBV15, with D unclear. In germline, CDR1 is LNHNV, CDR2 YYDKDF (reference sequence). Trimming took off 4 bases at V and 5 bases at J, with 9 bases between the two ends. This CDR3 spans 12 amino acids. Based on the CDR3 plus reference TRBV15 and TRBJ2-7, the full variable domain is DAMVIQNPRYQVTQFGKPVTLSCSQTLNHNVMYWYQQKSSQAPKLLFHYYDKDFNNEADTPDNFQSRRPNTSFCFLDIRSPGLGDTAMYLCATSTVGNEQYFGPGTRLTVT.